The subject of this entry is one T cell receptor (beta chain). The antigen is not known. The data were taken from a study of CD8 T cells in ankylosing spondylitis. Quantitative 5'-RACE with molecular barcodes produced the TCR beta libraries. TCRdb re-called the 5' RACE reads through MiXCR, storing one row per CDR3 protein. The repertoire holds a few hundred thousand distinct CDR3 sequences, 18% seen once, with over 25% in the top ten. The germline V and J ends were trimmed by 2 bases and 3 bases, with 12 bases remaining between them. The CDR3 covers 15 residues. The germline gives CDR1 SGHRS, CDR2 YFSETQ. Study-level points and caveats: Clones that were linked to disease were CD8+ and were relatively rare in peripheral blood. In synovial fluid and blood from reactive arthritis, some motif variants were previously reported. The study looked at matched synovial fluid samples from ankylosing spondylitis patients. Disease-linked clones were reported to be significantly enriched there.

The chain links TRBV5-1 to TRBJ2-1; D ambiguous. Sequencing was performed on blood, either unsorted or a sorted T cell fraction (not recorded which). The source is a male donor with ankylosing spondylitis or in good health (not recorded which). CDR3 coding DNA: TGCGCCAGCAGCTTTGCCGGAGATGGCTACAATGAGCAGTTCTTC. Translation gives CASSFAGDGYNEQFF.